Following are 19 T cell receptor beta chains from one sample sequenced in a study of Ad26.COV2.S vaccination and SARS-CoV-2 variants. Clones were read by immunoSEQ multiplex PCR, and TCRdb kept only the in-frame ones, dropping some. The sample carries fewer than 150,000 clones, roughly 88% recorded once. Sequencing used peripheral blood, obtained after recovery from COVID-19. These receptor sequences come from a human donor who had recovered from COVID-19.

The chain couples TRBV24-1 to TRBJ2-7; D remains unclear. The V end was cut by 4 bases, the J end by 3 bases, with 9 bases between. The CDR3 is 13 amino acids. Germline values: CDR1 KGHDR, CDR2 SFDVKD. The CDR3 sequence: CATSEVDHYEQYF. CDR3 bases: TGTGCCACCAGTGAAGTGGACCACTACGAGCAGTACTTC.

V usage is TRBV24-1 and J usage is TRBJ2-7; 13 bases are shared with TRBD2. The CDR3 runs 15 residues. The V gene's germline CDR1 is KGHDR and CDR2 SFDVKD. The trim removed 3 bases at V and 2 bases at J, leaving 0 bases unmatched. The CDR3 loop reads CATSDGLAGAYEQYF. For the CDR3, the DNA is TGTGCCACCAGTGATGGACTAGCGGGGGCCTACGAGCAGTACTTC.

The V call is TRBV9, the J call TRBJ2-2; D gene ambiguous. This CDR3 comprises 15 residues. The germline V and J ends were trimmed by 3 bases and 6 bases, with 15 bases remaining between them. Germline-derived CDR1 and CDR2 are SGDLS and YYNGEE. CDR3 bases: TGTGCCAGCAGCGGCCCCCAGACTGTCCCCGGGGAGCTGTTTTTT. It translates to CASSGPQTVPGELFF.

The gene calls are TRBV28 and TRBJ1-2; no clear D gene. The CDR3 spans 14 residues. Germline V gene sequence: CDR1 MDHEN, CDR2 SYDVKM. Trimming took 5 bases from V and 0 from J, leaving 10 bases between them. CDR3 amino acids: CASSVDGANYGYTF. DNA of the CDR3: TGTGCCAGCAGTGTGGATGGGGCTAACTATGGCTACACCTTC.

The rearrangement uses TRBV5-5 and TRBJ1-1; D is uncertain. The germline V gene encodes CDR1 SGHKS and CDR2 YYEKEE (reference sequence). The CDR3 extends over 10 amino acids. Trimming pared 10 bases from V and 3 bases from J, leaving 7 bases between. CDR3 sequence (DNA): TGTGCCTCCAAGGACACTGAAGCTTTCTTT. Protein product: CASKDTEAFF.

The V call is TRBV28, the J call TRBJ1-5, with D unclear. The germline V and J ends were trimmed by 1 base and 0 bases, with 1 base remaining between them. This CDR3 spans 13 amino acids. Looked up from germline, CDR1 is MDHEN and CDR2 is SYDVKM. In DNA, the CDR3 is TGTGCCAGCAGTTTATTTAGCAATCAGCCCCAGCATTTT. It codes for CASSLFSNQPQHF.

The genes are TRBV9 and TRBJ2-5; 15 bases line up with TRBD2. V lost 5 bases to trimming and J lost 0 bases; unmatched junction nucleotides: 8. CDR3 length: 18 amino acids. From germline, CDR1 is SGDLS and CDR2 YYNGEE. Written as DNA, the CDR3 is TGTGCCAGCAGTGTCGGGACTAGCGGGGGGCAGTACCAAGAGACCCAGTACTTC. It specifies CASSVGTSGGQYQETQYF.

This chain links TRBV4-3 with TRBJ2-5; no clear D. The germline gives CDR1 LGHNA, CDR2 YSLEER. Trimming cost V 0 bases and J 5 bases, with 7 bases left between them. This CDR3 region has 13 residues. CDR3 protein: CASSQDRMETQYF. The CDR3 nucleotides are TGCGCCAGCAGCCAAGATAGAATGGAGACCCAGTACTTC.

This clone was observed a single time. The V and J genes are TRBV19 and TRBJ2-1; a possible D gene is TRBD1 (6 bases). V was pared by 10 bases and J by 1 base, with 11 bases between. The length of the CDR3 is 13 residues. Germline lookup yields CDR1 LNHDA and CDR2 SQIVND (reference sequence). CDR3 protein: CATQDRSYNEQFF. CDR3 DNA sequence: TGTGCCACACAGGACAGATCCTACAATGAGCAGTTCTTC. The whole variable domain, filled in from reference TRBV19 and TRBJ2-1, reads DGGITQSPKYLFRKEGQNVTLSCEQNLNHDAMYWYRQDPGQGLRLIYYSQIVNDFQKGDIAEGYSVSREKKESFPLTVTSAQKNPTAFYLCATQDRSYNEQFFGPGTRLTVL.

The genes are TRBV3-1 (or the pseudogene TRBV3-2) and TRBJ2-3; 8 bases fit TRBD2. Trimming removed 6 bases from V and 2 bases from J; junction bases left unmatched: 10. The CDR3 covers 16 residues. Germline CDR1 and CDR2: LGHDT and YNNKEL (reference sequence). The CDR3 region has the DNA TGTGCCAGCAGGGGGAGGGCGGGGGGACCCACAGATACGCAGTATTTT. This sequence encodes CASRGRAGGPTDTQYF.

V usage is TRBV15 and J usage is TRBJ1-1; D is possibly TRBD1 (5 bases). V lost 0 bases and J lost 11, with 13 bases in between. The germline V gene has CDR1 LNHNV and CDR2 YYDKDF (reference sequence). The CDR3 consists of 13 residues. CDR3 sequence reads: CATSRDGRGGAFF. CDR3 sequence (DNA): TGTGCCACCAGCAGAGATGGGAGGGGTGGGGCTTTCTTT.

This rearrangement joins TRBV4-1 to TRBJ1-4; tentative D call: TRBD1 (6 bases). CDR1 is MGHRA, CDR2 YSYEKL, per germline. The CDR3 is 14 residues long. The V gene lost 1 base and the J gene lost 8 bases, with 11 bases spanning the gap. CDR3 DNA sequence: TGCGCCAGCAGCCAAGGGGGGGCAGACGAAAAACTGTTTTTT. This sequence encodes CASSQGGADEKLFF.

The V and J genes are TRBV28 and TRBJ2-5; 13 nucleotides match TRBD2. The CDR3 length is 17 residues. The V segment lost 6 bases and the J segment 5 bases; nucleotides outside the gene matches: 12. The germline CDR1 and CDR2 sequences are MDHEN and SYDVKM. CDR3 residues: CASSRGTSGAPGETQYF. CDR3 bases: TGTGCCAGCAGCCGCGGGACTAGCGGGGCTCCGGGGGAGACCCAGTACTTC.

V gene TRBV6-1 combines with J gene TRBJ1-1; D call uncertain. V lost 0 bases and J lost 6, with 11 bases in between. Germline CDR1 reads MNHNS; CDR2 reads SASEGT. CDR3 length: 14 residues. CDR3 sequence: CASSEAWRVAEAFF. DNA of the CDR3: TGTGCCAGCAGTGAAGCATGGAGAGTGGCTGAAGCTTTCTTT.

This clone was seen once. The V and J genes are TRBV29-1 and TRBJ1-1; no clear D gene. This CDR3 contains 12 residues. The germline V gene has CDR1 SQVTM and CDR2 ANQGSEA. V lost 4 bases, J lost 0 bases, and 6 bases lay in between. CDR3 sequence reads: CSVVGVNTEAFF. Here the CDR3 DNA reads TGCAGCGTTGTCGGGGTGAACACTGAAGCTTTCTTT.

The CDR3 sequence: CASSQGTGLNYGYTF. CDR3 bases: TGCGCCAGCAGCCAAGGGACAGGGTTGAACTATGGCTACACCTTC. J is TRBJ1-2 and V is TRBV4-3, with TRBD1 matching over 8 bases. Germline V lookup: CDR1 LGHNA, CDR2 YSLEER. The CDR3 extends over 15 amino acids. With V trimmed by 1 base and J by 2 bases, 3 bases remained unmatched.

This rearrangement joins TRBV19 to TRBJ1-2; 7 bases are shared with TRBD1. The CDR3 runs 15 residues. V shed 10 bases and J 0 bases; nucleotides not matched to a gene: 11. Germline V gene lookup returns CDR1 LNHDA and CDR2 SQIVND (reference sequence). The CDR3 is CATRGTALSNYGYTF. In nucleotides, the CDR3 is TGTGCCACCAGAGGGACAGCCCTTTCTAACTATGGCTACACCTTC.

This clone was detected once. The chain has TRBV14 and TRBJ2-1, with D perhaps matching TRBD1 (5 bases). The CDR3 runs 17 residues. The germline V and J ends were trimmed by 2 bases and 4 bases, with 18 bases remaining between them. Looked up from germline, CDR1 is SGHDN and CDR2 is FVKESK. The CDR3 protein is CASSQSEMVGAYNEQFF. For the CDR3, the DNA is TGTGCCAGCAGCCAATCCGAAATGGTAGGGGCTTACAATGAGCAGTTCTTC. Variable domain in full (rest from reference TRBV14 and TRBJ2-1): EAGVTQFPSHSVIEKGQTVTLRCDPISGHDNLYWYRRVMGKEIKFLLHFVKESKQDESGMPNNRFLAERTGGTYSTLKVQPAELEDSGVYFCASSQSEMVGAYNEQFFGPGTRLTVL.

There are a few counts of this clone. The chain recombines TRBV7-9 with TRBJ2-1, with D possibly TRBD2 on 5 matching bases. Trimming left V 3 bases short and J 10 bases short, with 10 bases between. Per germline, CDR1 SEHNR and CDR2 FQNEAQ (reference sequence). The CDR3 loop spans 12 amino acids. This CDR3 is CASSLGRGEQFF. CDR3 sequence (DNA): TGTGCCAGCAGCTTGGGCCGGGGAGAGCAGTTCTTC.